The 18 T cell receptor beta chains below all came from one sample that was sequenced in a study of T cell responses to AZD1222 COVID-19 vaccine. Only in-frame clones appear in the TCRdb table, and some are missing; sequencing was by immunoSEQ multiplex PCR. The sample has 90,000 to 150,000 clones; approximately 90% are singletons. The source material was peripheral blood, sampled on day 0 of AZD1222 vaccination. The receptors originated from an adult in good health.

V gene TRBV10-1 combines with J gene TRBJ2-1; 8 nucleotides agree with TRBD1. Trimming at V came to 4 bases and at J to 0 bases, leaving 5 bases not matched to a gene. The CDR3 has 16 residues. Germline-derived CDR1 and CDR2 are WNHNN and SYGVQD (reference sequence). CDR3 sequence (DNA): TGCGCCAGCAGTGTCGGGACAGGCGACTCCTACAATGAGCAGTTCTTC. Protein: CASSVGTGDSYNEQFF.

The CDR3 spells CASSQAMGPRRYF. Written as DNA, the CDR3 is TGTGCCAGCAGCCAAGCAATGGGACCCCGCCGGTATTTT. This rearrangement joins TRBV3-1 (or the pseudogene TRBV3-2) to TRBJ2-3; perhaps D is TRBD1 or TRBD2 (5 bases each). The V end was cut by 1 base, the J end by 14 bases, with 16 bases between. CDR1 and CDR2 from the germline V gene are LGHDT and YNNKEL (reference sequence). The CDR3 is made up of 13 amino acids.

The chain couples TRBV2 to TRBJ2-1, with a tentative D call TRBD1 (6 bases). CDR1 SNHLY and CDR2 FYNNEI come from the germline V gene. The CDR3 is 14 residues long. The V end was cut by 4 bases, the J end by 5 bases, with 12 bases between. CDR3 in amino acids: CASSGQGLDNEQFF. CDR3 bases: TGTGCCAGCAGTGGTCAGGGGCTTGACAATGAGCAGTTCTTC.

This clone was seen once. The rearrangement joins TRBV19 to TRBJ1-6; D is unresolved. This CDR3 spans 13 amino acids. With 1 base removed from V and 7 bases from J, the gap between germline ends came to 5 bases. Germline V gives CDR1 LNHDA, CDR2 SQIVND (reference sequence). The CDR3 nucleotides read TGTGCCAGTAGTATAGTGGGCAATTCACCCCTCCACTTT. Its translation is CASSIVGNSPLHF. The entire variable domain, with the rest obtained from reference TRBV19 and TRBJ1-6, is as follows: DGGITQSPKYLFRKEGQNVTLSCEQNLNHDAMYWYRQDPGQGLRLIYYSQIVNDFQKGDIAEGYSVSREKKESFPLTVTSAQKNPTAFYLCASSIVGNSPLHFGNGTRLTVT.

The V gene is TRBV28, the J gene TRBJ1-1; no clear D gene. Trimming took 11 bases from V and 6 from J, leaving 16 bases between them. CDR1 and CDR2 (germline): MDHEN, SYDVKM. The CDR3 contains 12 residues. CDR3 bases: TGTGCCGGCGGCAGGAATCGCCCTGAAGCTTTCTTT. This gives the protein CAGGRNRPEAFF.

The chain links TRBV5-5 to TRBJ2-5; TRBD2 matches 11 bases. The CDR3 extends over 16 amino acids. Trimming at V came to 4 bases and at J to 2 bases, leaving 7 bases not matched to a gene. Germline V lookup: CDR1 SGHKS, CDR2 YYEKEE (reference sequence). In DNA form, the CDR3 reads TGTGCCAGCAGCCGGCAACTAGCGGGGGCGCAAGAGACCCAGTACTTC. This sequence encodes CASSRQLAGAQETQYF.

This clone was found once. The CDR3 sequence: CASSYVGPNRGYGYTF. The CDR3 DNA reads TGTGCCAGCTCTTACGTCGGGCCAAACCGAGGCTATGGCTACACCTTC. The V call is TRBV6-6, the J call TRBJ1-2; D uncertain. From germline, CDR1 is MNHNY and CDR2 SVGAGI (reference sequence). Trimming shortened V by 8 bases and J by 4 bases, and 23 bases separated the two germline ends. The CDR3 runs to 16 residues.

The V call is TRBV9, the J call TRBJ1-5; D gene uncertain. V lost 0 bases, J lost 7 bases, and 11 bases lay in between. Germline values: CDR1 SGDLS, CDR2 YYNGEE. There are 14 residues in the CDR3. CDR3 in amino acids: CASSVVAEGQPQHF. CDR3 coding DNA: TGTGCCAGCAGCGTAGTGGCAGAAGGCCAGCCCCAGCATTTT.

This chain's CDR3 is CASSQTYSSYNEQFF. In DNA, the CDR3 is TGCGCCAGCAGCCAGACTTATAGCTCCTACAATGAGCAGTTCTTC. The chain joins TRBV4-1 to TRBJ2-1; unclear D gene. CDR1 and CDR2 (germline): MGHRA, YSYEKL. This CDR3 region has 15 residues. Trimming took off 3 bases at V and 0 bases at J, with 9 bases between the two ends.

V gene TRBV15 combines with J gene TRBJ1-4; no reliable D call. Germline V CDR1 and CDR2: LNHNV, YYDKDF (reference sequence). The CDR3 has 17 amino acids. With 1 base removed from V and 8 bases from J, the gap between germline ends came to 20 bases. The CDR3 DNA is TGTGCCACCAGCAGAGGAGGAGGGTTTGACGCGCTCGAAAAACTGTTTTTT. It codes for CATSRGGGFDALEKLFF.

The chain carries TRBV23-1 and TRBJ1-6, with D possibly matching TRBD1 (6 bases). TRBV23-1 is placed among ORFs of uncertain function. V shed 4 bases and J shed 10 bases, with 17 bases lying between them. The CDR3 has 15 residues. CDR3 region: CASSRHREGGSPLHF. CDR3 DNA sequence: TGCGCCAGCAGTCGCCACAGGGAGGGAGGGTCACCCCTCCACTTT.

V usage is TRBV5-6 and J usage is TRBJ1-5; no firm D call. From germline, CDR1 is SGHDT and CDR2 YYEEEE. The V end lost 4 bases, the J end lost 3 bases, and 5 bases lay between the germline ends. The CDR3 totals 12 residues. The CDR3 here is CASSLPNQPQHF. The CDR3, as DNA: TGTGCCAGCAGCCTACCCAATCAGCCCCAGCATTTT.

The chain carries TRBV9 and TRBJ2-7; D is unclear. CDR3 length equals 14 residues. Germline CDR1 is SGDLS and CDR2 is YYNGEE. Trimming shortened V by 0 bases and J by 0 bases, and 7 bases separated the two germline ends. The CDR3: CASSVAASSYEQYF. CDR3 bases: TGTGCCAGCAGCGTAGCGGCCAGCTCCTACGAGCAGTACTTC.

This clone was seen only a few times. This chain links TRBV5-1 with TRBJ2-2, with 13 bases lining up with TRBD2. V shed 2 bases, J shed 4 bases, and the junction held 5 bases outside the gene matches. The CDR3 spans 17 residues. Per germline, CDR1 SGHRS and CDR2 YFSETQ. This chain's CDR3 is CASSFGLAGVSTGELFF. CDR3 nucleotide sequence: TGCGCCAGCAGCTTCGGACTAGCGGGAGTGAGCACCGGGGAGCTGTTTTTT.

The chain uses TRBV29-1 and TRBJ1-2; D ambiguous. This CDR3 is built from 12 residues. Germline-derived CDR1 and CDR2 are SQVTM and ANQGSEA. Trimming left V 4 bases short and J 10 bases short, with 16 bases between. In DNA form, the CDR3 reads TGCAGCGTTGGCGTCCCCTTAGTGGACTACACCTTC. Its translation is CSVGVPLVDYTF.

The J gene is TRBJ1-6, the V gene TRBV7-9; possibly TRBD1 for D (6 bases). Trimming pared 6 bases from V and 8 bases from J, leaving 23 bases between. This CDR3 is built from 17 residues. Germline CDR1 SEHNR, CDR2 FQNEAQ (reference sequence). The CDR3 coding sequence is TGTGCCAGCAGTCCAGAGATCGGCAAGGGGGGCCATTCACCCCTCCACTTT. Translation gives CASSPEIGKGGHSPLHF.

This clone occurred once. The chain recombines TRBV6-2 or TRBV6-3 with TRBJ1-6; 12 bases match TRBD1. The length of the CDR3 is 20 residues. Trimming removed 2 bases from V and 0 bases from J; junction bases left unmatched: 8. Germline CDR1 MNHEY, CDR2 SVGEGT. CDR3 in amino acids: CASSYRRDRGPSSYNSPLHF. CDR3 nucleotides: TGTGCCAGCAGTTACCGAAGGGACAGGGGGCCGAGCTCCTATAATTCACCCCTCCACTTT.

The chain's CDR3 is CASSERRGAPGETQYF. CDR3 bases: TGTGCCAGCAGTGAAAGGCGGGGGGCTCCCGGGGAGACCCAGTACTTC. The chain uses TRBV6-1 and TRBJ2-5, with 8 bases matching TRBD2. Unmatched junction bases numbered 10, after V lost 2 bases and J lost 5 bases. Germline V gives CDR1 MNHNS, CDR2 SASEGT. CDR3 length: 16 residues.